This T cell receptor (beta chain) was recorded in a study of T cell clusters in autoimmune cytopenias. Whole-study findings and limits: Physiological T cell clusters of healthy donors were apparently absent in primary autoimmune cytopenia patients. TRB repertoire shifts in secondary cytopenia and chronic lymphocytic leukemia mostly reflected lymphoma, not autoimmunity.

Turning to this clonotype: The antigen remains undetermined.

One tube held mixed TRB-A and TRB-B primer pools for touch-down PCR. Each CDR3 protein gets one entry in TCRdb, which reprocessed the multiplex PCR reads and gives no DNA. The table for this sample gives under 11,000 distinct CDR3 sequences. The length of the CDR3 is 14 residues. Germline CDR1 SEHNR, CDR2 FQNEAQ (reference sequence). Each sample's input was approximately 0.25 ug genomic DNA, 40,000 or so genome equivalents. Separately, the same data were catalogued under a study of T cell repertoires in aging, cancer and after chemotherapy. That paper states: The whole study produced a dataset of millions of TCR reads. In healthy donors, age-related TCR diversity loss mainly reflected lost richness.

The sequenced sample consisted of peripheral blood. The V gene is TRBV7-9, the J gene TRBJ2-1; the TCRdb D gene call, TRBD1, has no DNA to confirm it. The TCR was taken from a human donor in good health. Here the CDR3 reads CASSFRDRGFEQFF.